The next 26 T cell receptor beta chains were all read from a single sample in a study of sequential checkpoint blockade in melanoma. Stated treatment: randomized to nivolumab then ipilimumab (arm A) or the reverse (arm B). The data were produced by immunoSEQ multiplex PCR, yet TCRdb's version contains in-frame clones alone and is incomplete. Of some 13,000 clones listed, 70% to 80% are singletons. The sequences come from CD8+ T cells sorted from blood (inferred from file names), collected from a patient given nivolumab and ipilimumab in sequence. The receptor source for this set is a human donor with melanoma.

This chain uses TRBV6-1 with TRBJ1-2, with 7 bases fitting TRBD1. Germline lookup yields CDR1 MNHNS and CDR2 SASEGT. The CDR3 is 13 amino acids. V dropped 6 bases and J dropped 6; count of bases not matched to a gene: 7. The CDR3 nucleotides read TGTGCCAGCAGCACGACAGGGCAGGATGGCTACACCTTC. This encodes CASSTTGQDGYTF.

The chain carries TRBV9 and TRBJ2-5, with 11 bases that match TRBD1. Germline CDR1 is SGDLS and CDR2 is YYNGEE. The CDR3 is 14 amino acids. With V trimmed by 4 bases and J by 11 bases, 10 bases remained unmatched. This chain's CDR3 is CASSPRDRGGEQYF. The CDR3 region has the DNA TGTGCCAGCAGCCCCCGGGACAGGGGGGGTGAGCAGTACTTC.

The gene calls are TRBV19 and TRBJ2-1, with 8 bases lining up with TRBD2. The CDR3 extends over 16 amino acids. The V and J ends lost 3 bases and 10 bases, in that order; junction bases with no gene match: 14. CDR1 LNHDA and CDR2 SQIVND come from the germline V gene (reference sequence). The CDR3 sequence: CASSMGTSGQRGEQFF. The DNA of the CDR3 is TGTGCCAGTAGTATGGGAACTAGCGGACAAAGAGGCGAGCAGTTCTTC.

This chain links TRBV19 with TRBJ2-2, with unresolved D. Between the trimmed V and J ends, which lost 7 bases and 0 bases, there was a span of 15 bases. Germline CDR1 reads LNHDA; CDR2 reads SQIVND (reference sequence). The CDR3 loop spans 16 amino acids. The chain's CDR3 is CASNFKLRANTGELFF. For the CDR3, the DNA is TGTGCCAGTAACTTTAAGTTGAGAGCGAACACCGGGGAGCTGTTTTTT.

This chain joins TRBV2 and TRBJ1-4; tentatively, D is TRBD1 (6 bases). V lost 4 bases to trimming and J lost 0 bases, with 12 bases between them. This CDR3 is built from 16 residues. Per germline, CDR1 SNHLY and CDR2 FYNNEI. The CDR3 nucleotides read TGTGCCAGCAGTGTCACTAGGACAGCAACTAATGAAAAACTGTTTTTT. Its translation is CASSVTRTATNEKLFF.

This chain joins TRBV30 and TRBJ2-7; possible D gene TRBD2, 5 bases. The CDR3 is 11 residues long. Trimming left V 5 bases short and J 7 bases short, with 12 bases between. CDR1 GTSNPN and CDR2 SVGIG come from the germline V gene (reference sequence). The CDR3 DNA follows: TGTGCCTGGGGTGACGGCGGGGAGCAGTACTTC. As protein: CAWGDGGEQYF.

J is TRBJ2-7 and V is TRBV6-5; TRBD1 matches at 8 bases. The CDR3 totals 14 residues. The trim removed 2 bases at V and 6 bases at J, leaving 6 bases unmatched. Germline V gene lookup returns CDR1 MNHEY and CDR2 SVGAGI. CDR3 amino acids: CASSYGQGAGEQYF. CDR3 nucleotides: TGTGCCAGCAGTTACGGGCAGGGGGCGGGCGAGCAGTACTTC.

The chain has TRBV19 and TRBJ1-1, with D maybe TRBD1 (5 bases). The V gene's germline CDR1 is LNHDA and CDR2 SQIVND (reference sequence). The germline V and J ends were trimmed by 3 bases and 2 bases, with 10 bases remaining between them. The CDR3 length is 14 residues. The CDR3 is CASSIAGLNTEAFF. The CDR3 DNA reads TGTGCCAGTAGTATCGCGGGGCTAAACACTGAAGCTTTCTTT.

The V and J genes are TRBV19 and TRBJ1-1, with 8 bases that match TRBD1. The length of the CDR3 is 12 residues. The trim removed 8 bases at V and 9 bases at J, leaving 8 bases unmatched. The germline V gene encodes CDR1 LNHDA and CDR2 SQIVND (reference sequence). CDR3: CASDRDRRKAFF. In DNA form, the CDR3 reads TGTGCCAGTGATCGGGACAGGAGAAAAGCTTTCTTT.

V and J are TRBV9 and TRBJ1-4; 7 bases are shared with TRBD1. V was pared by 4 bases and J by 5 bases, with 5 bases of the junction left unmatched. The V gene's germline CDR1 is SGDLS and CDR2 YYNGEE. The CDR3 has 14 amino acids. Here the CDR3 DNA reads TGTGCCAGCAGCCCCCGGACAGGAAATGAAAAACTGTTTTTT. Encoded protein: CASSPRTGNEKLFF.

This clone turned up a few times. V usage is TRBV7-8 and J usage is TRBJ2-7, with D possibly TRBD2 on 6 matching bases. In germline, CDR1 is SGHVS, CDR2 FQNEAQ. The CDR3 covers 14 residues. Trimming left V 1 base short and J 7 bases short, with 14 bases between. The CDR3 nucleotides read TGTGCCAGCAGCTTAGGGCGGGGCTCGGAGGAGCAGTACTTC. Translating it yields CASSLGRGSEEQYF.

The chain combines TRBV10-3 with TRBJ2-2; TRBD1 matches at 9 bases. J gave up 6 bases and V 5 bases, and 4 bases lay outside the gene matches. This CDR3 has 14 amino acids. Germline values: CDR1 ENHRY, CDR2 SYGVKD. DNA for the CDR3: TGTGCCATCAGTTCGGACAGGGGTTCCGGGGAGCTGTTTTTT. Protein sequence: CAISSDRGSGELFF.

There are a few counts of this clone. The J gene is TRBJ2-5, the V gene TRBV10-3, with D possibly TRBD1 on 5 matching bases. Per germline, CDR1 ENHRY and CDR2 SYGVKD. This CDR3 spans 14 amino acids. The V gene lost 6 bases and the J gene lost 0 bases, with 11 bases spanning the gap. The CDR3 region has the DNA TGTGCCATCAGCGATCAGGGTTACCAAGAGACCCAGTACTTC. As protein: CAISDQGYQETQYF.

The chain uses TRBV4-3 and TRBJ2-1; 12 nucleotides match TRBD2. The CDR3 loop spans 16 amino acids. The germline CDR1 and CDR2 sequences are LGHNA and YSLEER. Losses at the gene ends were 3 bases for V and 14 bases for J; bases not matched to a gene: 14. The CDR3 region is CASSQFLAGGEDGEFF. The DNA of the CDR3 is TGCGCCAGCAGCCAGTTCCTAGCGGGAGGGGAGGATGGGGAGTTCTTC.

The gene calls are TRBV7-8 and TRBJ2-5; TRBD2 agrees at 9 bases. The germline V gene has CDR1 SGHVS and CDR2 FQNEAQ. The CDR3 covers 14 residues. The V segment lost 3 bases and the J segment 5 bases; nucleotides outside the gene matches: 4. The CDR3 loop reads CASSLRGGLETQYF. Here the CDR3 DNA reads TGTGCCAGCAGCTTGCGGGGGGGCCTCGAGACCCAGTACTTC.

The rearrangement joins TRBV14 to TRBJ2-7, with 9 nucleotides matching TRBD1. The trim removed 0 bases at V and 3 bases at J, leaving 6 bases unmatched. The germline gives CDR1 SGHDN, CDR2 FVKESK. The CDR3 is made up of 16 amino acids. The CDR3, as DNA: TGTGCCAGCAGCCAAGAGACAGGGGGTTTCCTCTACGAGCAGTACTTC. It specifies CASSQETGGFLYEQYF.

The CDR3 nucleotides read TGTGCCAGCAGCCCCGGAACAGCCAGCTACAATGAGCAGTTCTTC. Amino acid sequence: CASSPGTASYNEQFF. The chain carries TRBV7-3 and TRBJ2-1, with unresolved D. CDR1 and CDR2 from the germline V gene are SGHTA and FQGTGA. V dropped 5 bases and J dropped 3 bases, with 14 bases sitting between them. CDR3 length: 15 residues.

This chain connects TRBV27 to TRBJ1-2, with 7 bases lining up with TRBD1. Trimming took 5 bases from V and 0 from J; bases not matched to a gene: 6. CDR1 and CDR2 (germline): MNHEY, SMNVEV (reference sequence). CDR3 size: 15 residues. CDR3 in DNA: TGTGCCAGCAGTCCAACAGGGGACTCTAACTATGGCTACACCTTC. Protein: CASSPTGDSNYGYTF.

The gene calls are TRBV5-6 and TRBJ1-5, with D unresolved. Between the trimmed V and J ends, which lost 4 bases and 4 bases, there was a span of 9 bases. CDR3 size: 13 residues. CDR1 and CDR2 from the germline V gene are SGHDT and YYEEEE. Written as DNA, the CDR3 is TGTGCCAGCAGCCTATCCGAGAATCAGCCCCAGCATTTT. Translating gives CASSLSENQPQHF.

The rearrangement uses TRBV4-1 and TRBJ1-1; a possible D gene is TRBD1 (5 bases). Trimming pared 0 bases from V and 3 bases from J, leaving 17 bases between. CDR1 and CDR2 (germline): MGHRA, YSYEKL. This CDR3 has 17 residues. CDR3 protein: CASSQDKARVGDTEAFF. The CDR3 DNA sequence: TGCGCCAGCAGCCAAGATAAGGCCAGGGTAGGGGACACTGAAGCTTTCTTT.

This clone is labeled as medium-sized. The chain couples TRBV10-3 to TRBJ2-1; 10 bases are shared with TRBD2. V gave up 2 bases and J gave up 8 bases; unmatched junction bases: 9. This CDR3 is 16 amino acids long. Germline lookup yields CDR1 ENHRY and CDR2 SYGVKD. This chain's CDR3 is CAISEASGGTLDEQFF. CDR3 nucleotides: TGTGCCATCAGTGAGGCTAGCGGGGGTACCCTCGATGAGCAGTTCTTC.

This clone was detected only a few times. V is TRBV19 and J is TRBJ2-7, with TRBD1 identical over 10 bases. CDR1 and CDR2 from the germline V gene are LNHDA and SQIVND (reference sequence). This CDR3 is built from 17 residues. V shed 5 bases, J shed 3 bases, and the junction held 13 bases outside the gene matches. The CDR3 region has the DNA TGTGCCAGTAGTCCCCACATAGGGACAGGGGCAGGCTACGAGCAGTACTTC. Amino acids: CASSPHIGTGAGYEQYF.

This clone was seen only a few times. The chain combines TRBV6-5 with TRBJ2-2; D call uncertain. Deletions cut 0 bases from V and 5 bases from J, with 10 bases between. The germline V gene has CDR1 MNHEY and CDR2 SVGAGI. The CDR3 runs 15 residues. This CDR3 is CASSYSTLPTGELFF. The CDR3, as DNA: TGTGCCAGCAGTTACTCGACTTTGCCGACCGGGGAGCTGTTTTTT.

As concerns this clone: In the same sample, other DNA sequences code for this CDR3. The rearrangement links TRBV7-9 to TRBJ2-5, with 7 bases fitting TRBD2. The V and J ends lost 5 bases and 5 bases, in that order; junction bases with no gene match: 5. The CDR3 loop spans 13 amino acids. Germline V gene lookup returns CDR1 SEHNR and CDR2 FQNEAQ (reference sequence). CDR3 nucleotide sequence: TGTGCCAGCAGCCCCGGGGGAGGGGAGACCCAGTACTTC. Residues: CASSPGGGETQYF.

This clone was observed a handful of times. V usage is TRBV18 and J usage is TRBJ2-7, with no clear D. CDR1 and CDR2 from the germline V gene are KGHSH and LQKENI. Trimming shortened V by 2 bases and J by 6 bases, and 8 bases separated the two germline ends. The CDR3 has 12 amino acids. The CDR3 sequence: CASSPGLPEQYF. The CDR3 coding sequence is TGTGCCAGCTCACCAGGGCTCCCCGAGCAGTACTTC.

Remarks on this clone: This likely stems from a read error, as it lies one base from a far larger clone. Other DNA sequences of this sample code for an identical CDR3. This sequence joins TRBV7-8 and TRBJ2-7; D possibly corresponds to TRBD2 (5 bases). Germline CDR1 is SGHVS and CDR2 is FQNEAQ. This CDR3 is 14 amino acids long. With 2 bases removed from V and 2 bases from J, the gap between germline ends came to 10 bases. The CDR3 nucleotides are TGTGCCAGCAGCTTATTACCCGGGGCCTACGAGCAGTACTTC. This gives the protein CASSLLPGAYEQYF. Supplemented by reference TRBV7-8 and TRBJ2-7, the full variable domain reads GAGVSQSPRYKVAKRGQDVALRCDPISGHVSLFWYQQALGQGPEFLTYFQNEAQLDKSGLPSDRFFAERPEGSVSTLKIQRTQQEDSAVYLCASSLLPGAYEQYFGPGTRLTVT.